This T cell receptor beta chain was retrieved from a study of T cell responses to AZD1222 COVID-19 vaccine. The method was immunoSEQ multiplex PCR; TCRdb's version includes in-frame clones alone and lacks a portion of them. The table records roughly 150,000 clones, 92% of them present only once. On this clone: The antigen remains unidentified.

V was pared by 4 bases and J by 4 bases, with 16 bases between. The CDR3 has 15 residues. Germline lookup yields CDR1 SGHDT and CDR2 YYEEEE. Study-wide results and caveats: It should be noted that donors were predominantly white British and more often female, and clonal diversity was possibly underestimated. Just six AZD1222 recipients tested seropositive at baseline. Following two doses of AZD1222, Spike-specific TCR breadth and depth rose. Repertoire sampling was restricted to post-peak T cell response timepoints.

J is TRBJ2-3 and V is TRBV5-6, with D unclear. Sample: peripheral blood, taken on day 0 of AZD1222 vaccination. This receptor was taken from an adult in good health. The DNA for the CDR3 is TGTGCCAGCAGCGTCGGCCATCCGGCGGCAGATACGCAGTATTTT. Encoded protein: CASSVGHPAADTQYF.